This T cell receptor (beta chain) was sequenced during a study of technical replicates of blood from a few donors. V was trimmed by 4 bases and J by 4 bases, leaving 19 bases between them. This CDR3 has 15 amino acids. Per germline, CDR1 SQVTM and CDR2 ANQGSEA. TCRdb's table, derived via immunoSEQ multiplex PCR, lists solely in-frame clones and lacks some. The repertoire holds about 93,000 clones, with 95% as singletons. This sequence joins TRBV29-1 and TRBJ1-1; a possible D gene is TRBD1 (5 bases). The sequenced sample consisted of T cells isolated from PBMCs. This receptor was taken from a human donor in good health. Written as DNA, the CDR3 is TGCAGCGTTGCACCCTTCCACGTAAGGGGCACTGAAGCTTTCTTT. It is translated as CSVAPFHVRGTEAFF.